This TCR beta chain appears in the sequencing data of a study of shared clonotypes between healthy human individuals. The CDR3 is 16 residues long. The germline V gene encodes CDR1 KGHSH and CDR2 LQKENI. V lost 3 bases, J lost 6 bases, and 17 bases lay in between. For each subset, genomic DNA was distributed in equal portions over several immunoSEQ plates. The table came from immunoSEQ multiplex PCR; TCRdb's copy has only in-frame clones and leaves some out. The sample consists of about half a million clones, around 80% of them appearing once. The study enrolled healthy HIV-negative adults without recent acute infections or vaccinations as donors.

This receptor was taken from a woman aged 40-49 years in good health. Some clones in this sample may be carry-over from other donors' samples. The sequencing input was PBMCs. The V and J genes are TRBV18 and TRBJ2-2, with D possibly called TRBD1 or TRBD2 (6 bases each). As DNA, the CDR3 is TGTGCCAGCTCACCCCGGGACAAGGAGGGGTCCGGGGAGCTGTTTTTT. It encodes CASSPRDKEGSGELFF.